This TCR beta chain comes out of a study of cytomegalovirus exposure and HLA in healthy donors. Study results and caveats: In a later analysis, HLA-associated TCR beta chains were more clonally expanded than equally common others. Within an earlier analysis, most TCR beta V segments proved productive either about 87% or about 30% of the time. In vitro work confirmed that a few CMV-associated chains recognize CMV antigens.

Amplification used 60 Vbeta primers and 13 Jbeta primers. Original analysis: Some 11 million of the roughly 80 million unique TCR beta chains counted in a later analysis were shared. TCRdb keeps only in-frame clones here, not all; method: immunoSEQ multiplex PCR. The D gene and trimming were derived from the DNA, and the V and J assignments and clone size from that table. Of about 150,000 clones in the sample, roughly three quarters were seen once. Concerning this clone: No antigen is known for it.

CDR1 is MNHNS and CDR2 is SASEGT in the germline V gene. The CDR3 runs to 15 residues. Trimming removed 3 bases from V and 3 bases from J; junction bases left unmatched: 5. The TCR sequence derives from a human donor in good health. V and J are TRBV6-1 and TRBJ2-7; TRBD1 matches 10 bases. What was sequenced was PBMCs. DNA for the CDR3: TGTGCCAGCAGTGAGACAGGGGGCCCCCTCTACGAGCAGTACTTC. It translates to CASSETGGPLYEQYF.